Below, 10 T cell receptor beta chains from the same sample are listed, as sequenced in a study of tumor-infiltrating lymphocytes in primary liver carcinoma. RNA was extracted from whole blood without cell sorting, alongside germline DNA. From around 0.5 ug of total RNA, TCR beta-specific cDNA was reverse-transcribed using a constant-region primer. Generation of the TCR beta libraries relied on three nested multiplex PCR rounds using slightly modified ARM-PCR. The first two PCR rounds, around 11 cycles each, used TRBV1-TRBV30 forward primers and a C-beta reverse primer. TCRdb re-called the multiplex PCR reads with MiXCR, one entry per CDR3 protein. The data hold 250,000 to 350,000 distinct CDR3 sequences, with 50% to 75% observed a single time. Sequenced input: peripheral blood. These TCRs come from a woman in her twenties or thirties with primary liver carcinoma and hepatitis B virus infection.

As concerns this clonotype: Sequence at one end of the junction differs from germline and may be a read error. This sequence joins TRBV6-5 and TRBJ2-6, with TRBD2 as a possible D gene (6 bases). The germline gives CDR1 MNHEY, CDR2 SVGAGI. The length of the CDR3 is 16 residues. As DNA, the CDR3 is TGTGTCAGCAGTTACTCCCCGGGAGCTGGGGCCAACGTCCTTACTTTC. This sequence encodes CVSSYSPGAGANVLTF.

Concerning this clonotype: The junction and the germline gene differ at one end; a read error may be behind it. This sequence joins TRBV11-3 and TRBJ1-1, with 7 nucleotides matching TRBD1. CDR1 is SGHNT, CDR2 YENEEA, per germline. The CDR3 has 15 amino acids. As DNA, the CDR3 is TGTGGCAGCAGCCAACTGGACAGGCTGAAACCTGGAGCTTTCTTT. Amino acid sequence: CGSSQLDRLKPGAFF. The variable domain in full, completed from reference TRBV11-3 and TRBJ1-1, reads EAGVVQSPRYKIIEKKQPVAFWCNPISGHNTLYWYLQNLGQGPELLIRYENEEAVDDSQLPKDRFSAERLKGVDSTLKIQPAELGDSAVYLCGSSQLDRLKPGAFFGQGTRLTVV.

Comments on this clonotype: This sequence may be a read error, since a much larger clone differs from it by one base. The rearrangement links TRBV6-5 to TRBJ2-7; 12 nucleotides match TRBD2. The CDR3 consists of 14 residues. CDR1 and CDR2 from the germline V gene are MNHEY and SVGAGI. The CDR3 here is CTSSWTSGAYEQYF. As DNA, the CDR3 is TGTACCAGCAGTTGGACTAGCGGGGCCTACGAGCAGTACTTC.

This clonotype was picked up a small number of times. The rearrangement links TRBV5-4 to TRBJ2-7; possible D gene TRBD2, 6 bases. Per the germline V gene, CDR1 is SGHNT and CDR2 is YYREEE (reference sequence). The CDR3 runs to 15 residues. Trimming took 5 bases from V and 0 from J, leaving 15 bases between them. In DNA form, the CDR3 reads TGTGCCAGCAGTTTCGCGGGATTGGGCTCCTACGAGCAGTACTTC. It specifies CASSFAGLGSYEQYF.

Ten or more counts support this clonotype. The chain joins TRBV12-5 to TRBJ2-5, with 8 bases identical to TRBD1. This CDR3 has 14 residues. Germline V gives CDR1 LGHNT, CDR2 FRNRAP. With 3 bases clipped from V and 10 bases from J, the junction kept 10 bases outside the gene matches. CDR3 sequence: CASGFPSGQADQYF. For the CDR3, the DNA is TGTGCTAGTGGTTTCCCCTCGGGACAGGCAGACCAGTACTTC.

Notes on this clonotype: Compared with germline, one end of the junction differs, possibly owing to a read error. The V call is TRBV29-1, the J call TRBJ2-5; D is perhaps TRBD2 (5 bases). The CDR3 is 11 amino acids. Germline V lookup: CDR1 SQVTM, CDR2 ANQGSEA. DNA of the CDR3: TGCAGCGTTGAAGCTTGGGAGACCCAGCACTTC. Its translation is CSVEAWETQHF.

A word on this clonotype: This could be a read error, since a much larger clone is one nucleotide away. Since the CDR3 does not end with the conserved phenylalanine or tryptophan, this likely comes from a read error. This sequence joins TRBV4-1 and TRBJ2-7; D remains unclear. The CDR3 runs to 13 residues. Germline CDR1 reads MGHRA; CDR2 reads YSYEKL. V was cut by 5 bases and J by 3 bases, with 11 bases left in between. The CDR3 loop reads CASSTGGFYEQYY. As DNA, the CDR3 is TGCGCCAGCAGCACCGGTGGGTTCTACGAGCAGTACTAC.

The chain is built from TRBV6-2 or TRBV6-3 and TRBJ2-2, with 8 positions matching TRBD1. Germline V gene lookup returns CDR1 MNHEY and CDR2 SVGEGT. The CDR3 contains 15 residues. V lost 5 bases to trimming and J lost 7 bases; unmatched junction nucleotides: 9. CDR3 loop: CASSPTGAGSGELFF. CDR3 in DNA: TGTGCCAGCAGTCCGACAGGGGCCGGGAGCGGGGAGCTGTTTTTT.

At least ten counts were recorded for this clonotype. V usage is TRBV12-3 or TRBV12-4 and J usage is TRBJ2-2; perhaps TRBD2 as D (5 bases). Deletions cut 6 bases from V and 5 bases from J, with 13 bases between. This CDR3 is built from 14 residues. CDR3 sequence: CASSNTRGTGELFF. CDR3 nucleotide sequence: TGTGCCAGCAGCAATACCCGGGGTACCGGGGAGCTGTTTTTT.

The chain has TRBV30 and TRBJ2-3; D unresolved. CDR3 size: 16 residues. Germline V lookup: CDR1 GTSNPN, CDR2 SVGIG (reference sequence). V was cut by 4 bases and J by 0 bases, with 17 bases left in between. The CDR3 bases are TGTGCCTGGAACCTCGGGCTGCTAAGTAGCACAGATACGCAGTATTTT. Translated, it gives CAWNLGLLSSTDTQYF.